Listed here are 26 T cell receptor beta chains from one sample, sequenced in a study of OX40 agonist ivuxolimab in advanced cancers. Assay: immunoSEQ multiplex PCR; the TCRdb copy retains only in-frame clones and omits some. The repertoire holds 35,000 to 45,000 clones, with approximately 90% as singletons. The input for sequencing was CD4+ or CD8+ T cells sorted from blood, taken in a trial of the OX40 agonist ivuxolimab. Receptor source: an adult with an advanced solid tumor such as melanoma, head and neck, liver or kidney cancer.

This chain uses TRBV27 with TRBJ2-7; D is uncertain. The germline V gene has CDR1 MNHEY and CDR2 SMNVEV (reference sequence). Deletions cut 5 bases from V and 6 bases from J, with 14 bases between. The CDR3 spans 13 residues. The CDR3 loop is CASSPLQVGEQYF. The CDR3 region has the DNA TGTGCCAGCAGTCCTCTACAAGTAGGCGAGCAGTACTTC.

This clone appeared once. The rearrangement joins TRBV2 to TRBJ1-5; 9 nucleotides agree with TRBD1. The germline CDR1 and CDR2 sequences are SNHLY and FYNNEI. The CDR3 is made up of 14 amino acids. The J segment lost 7 bases and the V segment lost 5 bases, leaving 6 bases of the junction unmatched. Here the CDR3 DNA reads TGTGCCAGCAGTTGGGACAGGGTATCCCAGCCCCAGCATTTT. This sequence encodes CASSWDRVSQPQHF.

The chain carries TRBV7-3 and TRBJ2-1; a weak D match, TRBD1 (6 bases). The germline V and J ends were trimmed by 6 bases and 3 bases, with 18 bases remaining between them. Germline CDR1 is SGHTA and CDR2 is FQGTGA. The CDR3 runs 16 residues. The CDR3 DNA is TGTGCCAGCAGGAGCAGAGAGGGGGTGTACTACAATGAGCAGTTCTTC. Translating it yields CASRSREGVYYNEQFF.

The chain joins TRBV7-3 to TRBJ2-3; D call uncertain. V was trimmed by 2 bases and J by 3 bases, leaving 6 bases between them. The CDR3 has 13 residues. Germline CDR1 is SGHTA and CDR2 is FQGTGA. The DNA for the CDR3 is TGTGCCAGCAGCTTAGCGTGGACAGATACGCAGTATTTT. This gives the protein CASSLAWTDTQYF.

This clone was observed once. The V gene is TRBV30, the J gene TRBJ2-7; 7 nucleotides match TRBD2. Unmatched junction bases numbered 6, after V lost 3 bases and J lost 4 bases. Germline CDR1 and CDR2: GTSNPN and SVGIG (reference sequence). The CDR3 runs 13 residues. CDR3 in DNA: TGTGCCTGGAGCCGGGGGGTTCTGTACGAGCAGTACTTC. This gives the protein CAWSRGVLYEQYF.

The chain recombines TRBV7-3 with TRBJ2-6, with D possibly matching TRBD1 (6 bases). CDR1 is SGHTA and CDR2 is FQGTGA in the germline V gene. There are 15 residues in the CDR3. The V end was cut by 5 bases, the J end by 2 bases, with 10 bases between. The CDR3 sequence: CASSLGGPGANVLTF. CDR3 in DNA: TGTGCCAGCAGCCTAGGGGGACCTGGGGCCAACGTCCTGACTTTC.

This chain links TRBV13 with TRBJ2-5, with D possibly matching TRBD1 (5 bases). The assigned J gene may be wrong: the sequence end matches TRBJ2-7 better. Germline values: CDR1 PRHDT, CDR2 FYEKMQ (reference sequence). The CDR3 is 14 residues long. CDR3 sequence (DNA): TGTGCCAGCAGCCCAACTACCCGGCAGGGCGAGCAGTACTTC. Residues: CASSPTTRQGEQYF.

The rearrangement joins TRBV6-5 to TRBJ2-3, with TRBD1 matching 7 bases. The germline V gene encodes CDR1 MNHEY and CDR2 SVGAGI. CDR3 size: 15 residues. The J segment lost 2 bases and the V segment lost 2 bases, leaving 4 bases of the junction unmatched. The CDR3 nucleotides are TGTGCCAGCAGTTACCGACAGGGAAACACAGATACGCAGTATTTT. It specifies CASSYRQGNTDTQYF.

This sequence joins TRBV2 and TRBJ1-1; the D is unclear. V lost 6 bases and J 2 bases, leaving 7 bases between the germline ends. Germline values: CDR1 SNHLY, CDR2 FYNNEI. The CDR3 covers 12 residues. The CDR3 loop is CASRWENTEAFF. CDR3 in DNA: TGTGCCAGCAGGTGGGAAAACACTGAAGCTTTCTTT.

The chain joins TRBV19 to TRBJ2-3, with 14 bases that match TRBD2. Losses at the gene ends were 5 bases for V and 4 bases for J; bases not matched to a gene: 14. The CDR3 has 19 amino acids. CDR1 is LNHDA and CDR2 is SQIVND in the germline V gene (reference sequence). In DNA form, the CDR3 reads TGTGCCAGTAGTCCGGGACTAGCGGGGGCCTCTTATAATGCAGATACGCAGTATTTT. It yields the protein CASSPGLAGASYNADTQYF. The whole variable domain, filled in from reference TRBV19 and TRBJ2-3, reads DGGITQSPKYLFRKEGQNVTLSCEQNLNHDAMYWYRQDPGQGLRLIYYSQIVNDFQKGDIAEGYSVSREKKESFPLTVTSAQKNPTAFYLCASSPGLAGASYNADTQYFGPGTRLTVL.

The chain uses TRBV5-1 and TRBJ2-1; the D is unclear. V gave up 4 bases and J gave up 5 bases, with 16 bases separating them. Per germline, CDR1 SGHRS and CDR2 YFSETQ. There are 15 residues in the CDR3. Here the CDR3 DNA reads TGCGCCAGCAGCCCGACCACGAACCGCGACAATGAGCAGTTCTTC. Protein product: CASSPTTNRDNEQFF.

The chain is built from TRBV30 and TRBJ1-1, with a tentative D call TRBD1 (6 bases). CDR3 length: 13 amino acids. Between the trimmed V and J ends, which lost 8 bases and 8 bases, there was a span of 21 bases. CDR1 and CDR2 from the germline V gene are GTSNPN and SVGIG (reference sequence). In DNA, the CDR3 is TGTGCCGGGACGGACAGCGGTTCTAGGGAAGCTTTCTTT. This gives the protein CAGTDSGSREAFF.

This clone appeared a single time. The V call is TRBV7-6, the J call TRBJ1-3; D unclear. Looked up from germline, CDR1 is SGHVS and CDR2 is FNYEAQ. There are 14 residues in the CDR3. Trimming pared 0 bases from V and 4 bases from J, leaving 7 bases between. DNA of the CDR3: TGTGCCAGCAGCTTAGCCCATCAAGGAAACACCATATATTTT. Translated: CASSLAHQGNTIYF.

The chain is built from TRBV6-1 and TRBJ1-5, with TRBD1 as a possible D gene (5 bases). V was shortened by 2 bases and J by 6 bases, with 14 bases between the two germline ends. The CDR3 is 15 amino acids. From germline, CDR1 is MNHNS and CDR2 SASEGT. CDR3 region: CASSESDVRGQPQHF. The CDR3 nucleotides are TGTGCCAGCAGTGAAAGTGACGTGAGGGGTCAGCCCCAGCATTTT.

The gene calls are TRBV5-1 and TRBJ2-7; 9 nucleotides line up with TRBD1. Germline CDR1 is SGHRS and CDR2 is YFSETQ. V dropped 4 bases and J dropped 2; count of bases not matched to a gene: 4. The CDR3 covers 14 residues. CDR3 loop: CASSRGQGPYEQYF. The CDR3 DNA is TGCGCCAGCAGCAGGGGACAGGGCCCCTACGAGCAGTACTTC.

The chain employs TRBV7-6 and TRBJ2-7, with a tentative D call TRBD2 (6 bases). CDR1 is SGHVS, CDR2 FNYEAQ, per germline. CDR3 length: 15 residues. V was trimmed by 5 bases and J by 0 bases, leaving 14 bases between them. CDR3 in amino acids: CASSPFGGSSYEQYF. CDR3 coding DNA: TGTGCCAGCAGCCCCTTCGGGGGAAGCTCCTACGAGCAGTACTTC.

This chain joins TRBV18 and TRBJ2-2; D might be TRBD1 (6 bases). Germline V gene lookup returns CDR1 KGHSH and CDR2 LQKENI. This CDR3 contains 17 residues. Deletions cut 3 bases from V and 1 base from J, with 15 bases between. In DNA form, the CDR3 reads TGTGCCAGCTCACCGCTCCCTTTGACAGGGAACACCGGGGAGCTGTTTTTT. It specifies CASSPLPLTGNTGELFF.

V usage is TRBV30 and J usage is TRBJ2-5, with 9 bases matching TRBD1. The CDR3 is 12 residues long. Looked up from germline, CDR1 is GTSNPN and CDR2 is SVGIG (reference sequence). Trimming cost V 5 bases and J 4 bases; bases outside gene matches: 2. This chain's CDR3 is CAWEGQGETQYF. Written as DNA, the CDR3 is TGTGCCTGGGAGGGACAGGGAGAGACCCAGTACTTC.

The J gene is TRBJ1-5, the V gene TRBV30; D may be TRBD1 (5 bases). Germline loops: CDR1 GTSNPN, CDR2 SVGIG (reference sequence). Trimming took 2 bases from V and 6 from J, leaving 23 bases between them. CDR3 length equals 17 residues. The CDR3 region has the DNA TGTGCCTGGAGTCCCCATCGGGGCAGGTTAAGGGGTCAGCCCCAGCATTTT. Amino acids: CAWSPHRGRLRGQPQHF.

The chain couples TRBV4-3 to TRBJ1-4; 10 positions match TRBD1. CDR1 is LGHNA and CDR2 is YSLEER in the germline V gene. V trimming: 2 bases; J trimming: 14 bases; junction bases outside the gene matches: 8. This CDR3 comprises 14 residues. Here the CDR3 DNA reads TGCGCCAGCAGCCAACAAGGGACAGGGGAAGGGCTGTTTTTT. It translates to CASSQQGTGEGLFF.

The chain carries TRBV19 and TRBJ2-1; a weak D match, TRBD2 (5 bases). The CDR3 runs 15 residues. The ends were cut back, 3 bases at V and 0 bases at J, with 9 bases in the middle. Germline assignment: CDR1 LNHDA and CDR2 SQIVND (reference sequence). CDR3 DNA: TGTGCCAGTAGTATGTGGGAGAGCTCCTACAATGAGCAGTTCTTC. It yields the protein CASSMWESSYNEQFF. Full variable domain (rest looked up from reference TRBV19 and TRBJ2-1): DGGITQSPKYLFRKEGQNVTLSCEQNLNHDAMYWYRQDPGQGLRLIYYSQIVNDFQKGDIAEGYSVSREKKESFPLTVTSAQKNPTAFYLCASSMWESSYNEQFFGPGTRLTVL.

The V gene is TRBV19, the J gene TRBJ2-3; D perhaps matches TRBD1 (6 bases). Germline-derived CDR1 and CDR2 are LNHDA and SQIVND (reference sequence). V was cut by 6 bases and J by 2 bases, with 15 bases left in between. This CDR3 is built from 15 residues. CDR3 nucleotides: TGTGCCAGTAGCCCTAGGGCAGGGGACACAGATACGCAGTATTTT. Translated, it gives CASSPRAGDTDTQYF.

The V and J genes are TRBV5-1 and TRBJ1-1, with 7 bases aligning to TRBD1. V gave up 0 bases and J gave up 2 bases; unmatched junction bases: 1. From germline, CDR1 is SGHRS and CDR2 YFSETQ. The CDR3 is 14 residues long. The CDR3 region has the DNA TGCGCCAGCAGCTTGGGGACAGGCAACACTGAAGCTTTCTTT. Amino acid sequence: CASSLGTGNTEAFF.

The CDR3 region is CASSELGGQDTQYF. The CDR3 DNA reads TGTGCCAGCAGTGAACTGGGGGGACAAGATACGCAGTATTTT. The chain combines TRBV2 with TRBJ2-3; either TRBD1 or TRBD2 may supply D (6 bases each). The CDR3 is 14 residues long. V dropped 2 bases and J dropped 5 bases, with 11 bases sitting between them. Germline loops: CDR1 SNHLY, CDR2 FYNNEI.

The genes are TRBV6-6 and TRBJ2-6; the match to TRBD1 covers 7 bases. In germline, CDR1 is MNHNY, CDR2 SVGAGI (reference sequence). The CDR3 covers 15 residues. The V gene end was trimmed by 5 bases and the J gene end by 0 bases; junction bases not matched to a gene: 1. CDR3 loop: CASSPGGSGANVLTF. CDR3 sequence (DNA): TGTGCCAGCAGTCCAGGGGGCTCTGGGGCCAACGTCCTGACTTTC.

This clone was seen once. The chain has TRBV28 and TRBJ1-2; D gene uncertain. CDR3 length: 12 residues. Trimming left V 7 bases short and J 8 bases short, with 14 bases between. In germline, CDR1 is MDHEN, CDR2 SYDVKM. CDR3 sequence (DNA): TGTGCCAGCAAAACACCGCCTGGGGGCTACACCTTC. Its translation is CASKTPPGGYTF.